A selection of T cell receptor beta chains follows, all from one sample in a study of shared clonotypes between healthy human individuals. Sequencing was performed with immunoSEQ multiplex PCR; in TCRdb, only in-frame clones are kept and a portion is missing. The sample includes millions of clones, 90% to 95% of them seen just once. Material: naive CD4+ T cells sorted from blood. The origin of the receptors is a man between 18 and 29 years old in good health. Both conserved end residues are part of each CDR3. A D gene is named only where the DNA matches it firmly. Size values are once, few and many counts, or a class for expanded clones, and some rows have none.

j_call,d_call,v_call,clone_size,cdr3_nt,cdr3_aa
TRBJ1-1,.,TRBV10-1,once,TGCGCCAGCAGCCAAGACATTAACACTGAAGCTTTCTTT,CASSQDINTEAFF
TRBJ1-6,.,TRBV5-1,.,TGCGCCAGCAGCCAAGCGGTGGGAAATTCACCCCTCCACTTT,CASSQAVGNSPLHF
TRBJ2-4,TRBD1,TRBV27,.,TGTGCCAGCAGTTTGGGGACAGTCAGTTACAAAAACATTCAGTACTTC,CASSLGTVSYKNIQYF
TRBJ2-7,.,TRBV27,.,TGTGCCAGCAGTAAGGACGGAACCTACGAGCAGTACTTC,CASSKDGTYEQYF
TRBJ1-2,TRBD1,TRBV18,.,TGTGCCAGCTCACCAAAACAGGGGGATAACTATGGCTACACCTTC,CASSPKQGDNYGYTF
TRBJ2-7,.,TRBV10-3,.,TGTGCCATCAGTGAAGCTTACGAGCAGTACTTC,CAISEAYEQYF
TRBJ1-6,.,TRBV5-4,.,TGTGCCAGCAGCTTGGGACACCCCCCCTGGGCCCTCCACTTT,CASSLGHPPWALHF
TRBJ1-2,TRBD1,TRBV7-9,.,TGTGCCAGCAGCCTGACAGGGGTATACTATGGCTACACCTTC,CASSLTGVYYGYTF
TRBJ2-7,.,TRBV18,.,TGTGCCAGCTCACCAGGGGCCAGCTCCTACGAGCAGTACTTC,CASSPGASSYEQYF
TRBJ2-3,.,TRBV5-1,.,TGCGCCAGCAGCCCGATCGGCGGGGCCAACACAGATACGCAGTATTTT,CASSPIGGANTDTQYF
TRBJ1-2,TRBD1,TRBV5-5,once,TGTGCCAGCAGCAGGACAGGGGTTGAGGATGGCTACACCTTC,CASSRTGVEDGYTF
TRBJ1-2,.,TRBV21-1,.,TGTGCCAGCAGCGGTGGGGTAGTCGGCTACACCTTC,CASSGGVVGYTF
TRBJ1-5,.,TRBV6-1,.,TGTGCCAGCAAGGGTCAGCCCCAGCATTTT,CASKGQPQHF
TRBJ1-1,TRBD1,TRBV9,.,TGTGCCAGTCAGGGGGGGGGCTTCAGCAGAAGTGAGGCTTTCTTT,CASQGGGFSRSEAFF
TRBJ1-2,.,TRBV6-5,.,TGTGCCAGCAGTTACTCGAGTGGGGGCTACACCTTC,CASSYSSGGYTF
TRBJ2-7,TRBD2,TRBV7-3,.,TGTGCCAGCAGCCCCCGGGGTAGCGGGGTGAACGAGCAGTACTTC,CASSPRGSGVNEQYF
TRBJ2-7,TRBD1,TRBV5-4,.,TGTGCCAGCAGTAATTCACCGGGACAGGGGATTTACGAGCAGTACTTC,CASSNSPGQGIYEQYF
TRBJ2-1,.,TRBV7-2,.,TGTGCCAGCAGCCCCCAGGCCTATACCTCCCCACTTTCCCAGCTCTTC,CASSPQAYTSPLSQLF
TRBJ1-3,.,TRBV6-5,.,TGTGCCAGTTGGGGGGCGGGAAACACCATATATTTT,CASWGAGNTIYF
TRBJ2-2,.,TRBV14,.,TGTGCCAGCACGCTTCGGCCCACCGGGGAGCTGTTTTTT,CASTLRPTGELFF
TRBJ1-2,.,TRBV6-6,.,TGTGCCACCGTCGATGACTATGGCTACACCTTC,CATVDDYGYTF
TRBJ2-2,.,TRBV27,.,TGTGCCAGCAAACGGGCGGACCTGGACACCGGGGAGCTGTTTTTT,CASKRADLDTGELFF